This T cell receptor (beta chain) comes out of a study of Ad26.COV2.S vaccination and SARS-CoV-2 variants. Across the whole study: COV1001, an Ad26.COV2.S trial, supplied this vaccine-arm donor. Intramuscularly, Ad26.COV2.S was given either once or twice, 56 days apart. Study findings and constraints: After vaccination, substantial breadth of spike-specific CD8+ and CD4+ responses was reported. It was vaccine recipients, not placebo recipients, who had the higher spike-specific TCR breadth.

Details on this clone: As yet, its antigen is unknown.

Treatment in this sample: 15 to 20 received Ad26.COV2.S at low or high dose, single or two shots; about 5 received placebo; per-sample allocation not given. It was on day 63 after the first vaccine or placebo injection that samples were taken. Deletions cut 3 bases from V and 4 bases from J, with 13 bases between. CDR1 is LGHNA and CDR2 is YSLEER in the germline V gene. The CDR3 spans 16 residues. Sequencing was performed with immunoSEQ multiplex PCR; in TCRdb, only in-frame clones are kept and a portion is missing. The table records hundreds of thousands of clones, 92% of them present only once. Sample: peripheral blood, taken in a trial of Ad26.COV2.S vaccine versus placebo. V usage is TRBV4-3 and J usage is TRBJ2-6, with D possibly being TRBD2 (5 bases). This sequence was found in a person aged 18 to 59 who received the Ad26.COV2.S COVID-19 vaccine or a placebo. The CDR3 DNA follows: TGCGCCAGCAGCCAGGAACGGACGGGGGGGGCCAACGTCCTGACTTTC. Its protein product is CASSQERTGGANVLTF.